Listed below are T cell receptor beta chains from one sample, sequenced in a study of T cell responses to AZD1222 COVID-19 vaccine. Sequenced by immunoSEQ multiplex PCR; TCRdb stores in-frame clones only, minus some. The data hold about 160,000 clones, with approximately 87% observed a single time. Sequences were derived from peripheral blood, sampled 28 days after the second AZD1222 dose. The receptors shown here come from an adult who received the AZD1222 COVID-19 vaccine. Both conserved end residues are part of each CDR3. D genes are given only for firm matches. Size tells how often a clone was seen (once, few, many) or the class of an expanded clone, and some rows leave it out.

-,TRBJ2-5,TRBV10-3,-,TGTGCCATCAAAGCAGGGGCGTACGAGACCCAGTACTTC,CAIKAGAYETQYF
-,TRBJ1-2,TRBV4-3,-,TGCGCCAGCAGCCAAGACACGGGGCTGGATGGCTACACCTTC,CASSQDTGLDGYTF
-,TRBJ1-3,TRBV15,few,TGTGCCACCAGCAGAGGAGGCCATGCCGACTCTGGAAACACCATATATTTT,CATSRGGHADSGNTIYF
-,TRBJ1-1,TRBV27,-,TGTGCCAGCAGTTCCACAGACAAGAAAGCTTTCTTT,CASSSTDKKAFF
-,TRBJ2-2,TRBV18,-,TGTGCCAGCTCACCACTCCAGGGTGCGAACACCGGGGAGCTGTTTTTT,CASSPLQGANTGELFF
-,TRBJ1-1,TRBV5-1,-,TGCGCCAGCAGCTTGGAACGGGCAGGCGCTGAAGCTTTCTTT,CASSLERAGAEAFF
-,TRBJ1-5,TRBV7-9,-,TGTGCCAGCAGCATAGGGGTGGTGGGCAATCAGCCCCAGCATTTT,CASSIGVVGNQPQHF
TRBD1,TRBJ1-6,TRBV6-5,-,TGTGCCAGCAGTCCGCCAGGGGGCAAGTCACCCCTCCACTTT,CASSPPGGKSPLHF
-,TRBJ1-2,TRBV28,-,TGTGCCAGCAGTTTGGGGGGCGCGCTAAACTATGGCTACACCTTC,CASSLGGALNYGYTF
-,TRBJ2-2,TRBV19,-,TGTGCCAGTGGATATGGGGGGAAGGACACCGGGGAGCTGTTTTTT,CASGYGGKDTGELFF
-,TRBJ1-6,TRBV10-1,-,TGCGCCAGCAGTTTGGACACATCCCATAATTCACCCCTCCACTTT,CASSLDTSHNSPLHF
TRBD2,TRBJ2-3,TRBV19,-,TGTGCCAGTAGTACTTCCGAGGGGCGGGGGGGCTCAGATACGCAGTATTTT,CASSTSEGRGGSDTQYF
-,TRBJ2-1,TRBV5-4,-,TGTGCCAGCAGCCCTAGGGGGGGGCCATACAATGAGCAGTTCTTC,CASSPRGGPYNEQFF
-,TRBJ2-3,TRBV5-5,-,TGTGCCAGCAGGCGGGGTGGCACAGATACGCAGTATTTT,CASRRGGTDTQYF
TRBD1,TRBJ1-5,TRBV11-2,-,TGTGCCAGCAGTACGGGACAGACGGACCAGCCCCAGCATTTT,CASSTGQTDQPQHF
-,TRBJ2-3,TRBV3-1/TRBV3-2,-,TGTGCCAGCAGCTCGAACACCCCCTACGCAGATACGCAGTATTTT,CASSSNTPYADTQYF
-,TRBJ2-7,TRBV7-8,-,TGTGCCAGCAGTTCGAACTTAATCTACGAGCAGTACTTC,CASSSNLIYEQYF
-,TRBJ2-6,TRBV27,-,TGTGCCAGCAGTTTCGCCCGGGACACTGGTGGGGCCAACGTCCTGACTTTC,CASSFARDTGGANVLTF